One and the same sample provided the 25 T cell receptor beta chains below, sequenced in a study of shared clonotypes between healthy human individuals. Positive CCR7 selection of CD45RO-negative cells yielded the naive CD8 cells, and terminally differentiated effector memory CD45RA+ cells were excluded. Only in-frame clones appear in the TCRdb table, and some are missing; sequencing was by immunoSEQ multiplex PCR. The table has some 2 million clones, about 95% seen once. The sample taken for sequencing was naive CD8+ T cells sorted from blood. The receptor set was obtained from a man aged 18 to 35 in good health.

The chain recombines TRBV14 with TRBJ2-5, with a possible D match to TRBD1 (6 bases). This CDR3 is 16 amino acids long. Deletions cut 0 bases from V and 2 bases from J, with 13 bases between. Germline CDR1 reads SGHDN; CDR2 reads FVKESK. CDR3 in DNA: TGTGCCAGCAGCCAAGATGCCGACAGGAGACAAGAGACCCAGTACTTC. This encodes CASSQDADRRQETQYF.

The chain couples TRBV6-6 to TRBJ2-7, with TRBD1 as a possible D gene (7 bases). The V gene lost 11 bases and the J gene lost 1 base, with 12 bases spanning the gap. The CDR3 is 12 amino acids. Germline CDR1 is MNHNY and CDR2 is SVGAGI (reference sequence). CDR3 in DNA: TGTGCCGCGGGGACAGCTTCCTACGAGCAGTACTTC. Protein: CAAGTASYEQYF.

This clone was recorded only once. The chain combines TRBV5-8 with TRBJ1-1; D is ambiguous. Trimming removed 5 bases from V and 6 bases from J, with 5 bases in between. The germline V gene encodes CDR1 SGHTS and CDR2 YDEGEE. CDR3 length equals 10 residues. This chain's CDR3 is CASRSAEAFF. CDR3 nucleotides: TGTGCCAGCAGATCCGCTGAAGCTTTCTTT.

CDR3 DNA sequence: TGTGCCAGCAGTAGCGGACTGAGTGAAGCCTACGAGCAGTACTTC. Protein sequence: CASSSGLSEAYEQYF. This rearrangement joins TRBV6-5 to TRBJ2-7; perhaps TRBD2 as D (5 bases). The CDR3 length is 15 residues. V gave up 5 bases and J gave up 2 bases, with 16 bases separating them. CDR1 and CDR2 from the germline V gene are MNHEY and SVGAGI.

V and J are TRBV7-2 and TRBJ2-5; D might be TRBD2 (6 bases). V was shortened by 4 bases and J by 2 bases, with 11 bases between the two germline ends. This CDR3 contains 14 residues. CDR1 is SGHTA and CDR2 is FQGNSA in the germline V gene. This CDR3 is CASSYLAVQETQYF. Written as DNA, the CDR3 is TGTGCCAGCAGCTATTTAGCGGTGCAAGAGACCCAGTACTTC.

This chain joins TRBV5-6 and TRBJ2-1; tentative D call: TRBD2 (5 bases). The germline gives CDR1 SGHDT, CDR2 YYEEEE. V dropped 0 bases and J dropped 10 bases, with 14 bases sitting between them. The CDR3 totals 14 residues. CDR3 nucleotides: TGTGCCAGCAGCTTGGCCTCGGTAGCGCAGGAGCAGTTCTTC. Translation: CASSLASVAQEQFF.

The rearrangement joins TRBV7-2 to TRBJ1-1, with D unclear. The germline CDR1 and CDR2 sequences are SGHTA and FQGNSA. The CDR3 totals 14 residues. The V and J ends lost 2 bases and 1 base respectively, with 8 bases between them. The CDR3 coding sequence is TGTGCCAGCAGCTTATACGGGGAGAACACTGAAGCTTTCTTT. It codes for CASSLYGENTEAFF. The full variable domain, with the rest looked up from reference TRBV7-2 and TRBJ1-1, is GAGVSQSPSNKVTEKGKDVELRCDPISGHTALYWYRQSLGQGLEFLIYFQGNSAPDKSGLPSDRFSAERTGGSVSTLTIQRTQQEDSAVYLCASSLYGENTEAFFGQGTRLTVV.

The CDR3 sequence is CASSPEGSSYEQYF. CDR3 coding DNA: TGTGCCAGCTCACCAGAGGGAAGCTCCTACGAGCAGTACTTC. The chain has TRBV18 and TRBJ2-7; a weak D match, TRBD2 (5 bases). V lost 2 bases, J lost 0 bases, and 8 bases lay in between. Germline CDR1 is KGHSH and CDR2 is LQKENI. This CDR3 region has 14 residues.

The chain joins TRBV7-2 to TRBJ2-5, with TRBD1 as a possible D gene (6 bases). This CDR3 has 13 amino acids. Between the trimmed V and J ends, which lost 5 bases and 3 bases, there was a span of 10 bases. The V gene's germline CDR1 is SGHTA and CDR2 FQGNSA. CDR3 residues: CASSGDMEETQYF. The CDR3 bases are TGTGCCAGCAGCGGGGACATGGAAGAGACCCAGTACTTC.

The chain links TRBV7-3 to TRBJ2-1, with 13 bases lining up with TRBD2. This CDR3 contains 15 residues. Germline V CDR1 and CDR2: SGHTA, FQGTGA. V shed 4 bases, J shed 8 bases, and the junction held 5 bases outside the gene matches. CDR3 nucleotides: TGTGCCAGCAGCTCCACCGGGACTAGCGGGGATGAGCAGTTCTTC. Translating gives CASSSTGTSGDEQFF. Together with reference TRBV7-3 and TRBJ2-1, the CDR3 gives the full variable domain: GAGVSQTPSNKVTEKGKYVELRCDPISGHTALYWYRQSLGQGPEFLIYFQGTGAADDSGLPNDRFFAVRPEGSVSTLKIQRTERGDSAVYLCASSSTGTSGDEQFFGPGTRLTVL.

The genes are TRBV19 and TRBJ1-5; D uncertain. V was cut by 8 bases and J by 0 bases, with 17 bases left in between. Germline CDR1 and CDR2: LNHDA and SQIVND (reference sequence). The CDR3 has 16 amino acids. The CDR3 bases are TGTGCCAGTGCCTCGGGAGTCCTAAATAGCAATCAGCCCCAGCATTTT. This codes for CASASGVLNSNQPQHF.

This chain joins TRBV27 and TRBJ2-3; TRBD1 is a possible D gene (6 bases). From germline, CDR1 is MNHEY and CDR2 SMNVEV (reference sequence). The CDR3 contains 15 residues. V lost 0 bases and J 2 bases, leaving 9 bases between the germline ends. The CDR3 region is CASSLSAGATDTQYF. CDR3 nucleotide sequence: TGTGCCAGCAGTTTATCCGCAGGGGCCACAGATACGCAGTATTTT.

The chain couples TRBV4-1 to TRBJ1-2; weak D call: TRBD1 (5 bases). The germline CDR1 and CDR2 sequences are MGHRA and YSYEKL. The CDR3 runs to 13 residues. The V gene lost 3 bases and the J gene lost 3 bases, with 8 bases spanning the gap. DNA for the CDR3: TGCGCCAGCAGCCATCGGGGGGACTATGGCTACACCTTC. The encoded protein is CASSHRGDYGYTF.

This chain connects TRBV6-5 to TRBJ2-5, with D possibly matching TRBD2 (6 bases). This CDR3 has 13 amino acids. V was cut by 5 bases and J by 7 bases, with 14 bases left in between. Germline loops: CDR1 MNHEY, CDR2 SVGAGI. CDR3 sequence: CASSTTPEGTQYF. In DNA form, the CDR3 reads TGTGCCAGCAGTACCACCCCGGAGGGGACCCAGTACTTC.

The chain couples TRBV7-2 to TRBJ2-7, with TRBD1 matching over 10 bases. The CDR3 is 16 amino acids. From germline, CDR1 is SGHTA and CDR2 FQGNSA. The V gene end was trimmed by 2 bases and the J gene end by 2 bases; junction bases not matched to a gene: 6. The CDR3 nucleotides read TGTGCCAGCAGCTTATTGGGGACAGGGGCCCCCTACGAGCAGTACTTC. Translation gives CASSLLGTGAPYEQYF.

The chain is built from TRBV7-9 and TRBJ2-7; 7 bases agree with TRBD2. Trimming removed 1 base from V and 5 bases from J; junction bases left unmatched: 5. CDR3 length: 14 amino acids. Germline V gene sequence: CDR1 SEHNR, CDR2 FQNEAQ (reference sequence). CDR3 in DNA: TGTGCCAGCAGCTTAGGCGGGAGCCGGCACGAGCAGTACTTC. Its translation is CASSLGGSRHEQYF.

The chain links TRBV7-2 to TRBJ2-7; D assignment may be TRBD1 or TRBD2 (5 bases each). With 2 bases removed from V and 4 bases from J, the gap between germline ends came to 15 bases. Germline CDR1 SGHTA, CDR2 FQGNSA. This CDR3 has 15 residues. The CDR3 DNA is TGTGCCAGCAGCTTAAGTTGGGACGTAATTTACGAGCAGTACTTC. Its translation: CASSLSWDVIYEQYF.

The V and J genes are TRBV29-1 and TRBJ1-1, with unresolved D. Germline CDR1 SQVTM, CDR2 ANQGSEA. The ends were cut back, 2 bases at V and 10 bases at J, with 8 bases in the middle. The length of the CDR3 is 10 residues. Here the CDR3 DNA reads TGCAGCGTTGAACGGGATGGAGCTTTCTTT. This sequence encodes CSVERDGAFF. Looking up the rest from reference TRBV29-1 and TRBJ1-1 gives the full variable domain: SAVISQKPSRDICQRGTSLTIQCQVDSQVTMMFWYRQQPGQSLTLIATANQGSEATYESGFVIDKFPISRPNLTFSTLTVSNMSPEDSSIYLCSVERDGAFFGQGTRLTVV.

The CDR3 DNA sequence: TGTGCCTGGAGTGTACAGGGGGCGAGGCAGTTCTTC. Its translation: CAWSVQGARQFF. V usage is TRBV30 and J usage is TRBJ2-1; 9 bases match TRBD1. The CDR3 length is 12 residues. Germline V CDR1 and CDR2: GTSNPN, SVGIG (reference sequence). Trimming at V came to 0 bases and at J to 12 bases, leaving 3 bases not matched to a gene.

The chain combines TRBV10-2 with TRBJ1-1; the D is unclear. This CDR3 comprises 13 residues. Per germline, CDR1 WSHSY and CDR2 SAAADI. Trimming took 3 bases from V and 1 from J, leaving 6 bases between them. CDR3 DNA: TGCGCCAGCAGTGACAATTCGAACACTGAAGCTTTCTTT. Residues: CASSDNSNTEAFF.

CDR3 sequence: CASSSLWGADDEQYF. The CDR3, as DNA: TGTGCCAGCAGCAGCCTGTGGGGGGCTGACGACGAGCAGTACTTC. The chain is built from TRBV9 and TRBJ2-7; the D call may be TRBD1 or TRBD2 (6 bases each). V shed 4 bases and J shed 5 bases, with 19 bases lying between them. Germline V gives CDR1 SGDLS, CDR2 YYNGEE. This CDR3 comprises 15 residues.

The chain carries TRBV7-9 and TRBJ2-1; D remains ambiguous. The length of the CDR3 is 12 residues. The germline CDR1 and CDR2 sequences are SEHNR and FQNEAQ (reference sequence). The ends were cut back, 8 bases at V and 7 bases at J, with 12 bases in the middle. The CDR3 region is CASGPNPNEQFF. Written as DNA, the CDR3 is TGTGCCAGCGGACCAAACCCGAATGAGCAGTTCTTC.

The V gene is TRBV19, the J gene TRBJ1-2, with 8 positions matching TRBD1. The CDR3 totals 17 residues. J was trimmed by 2 bases and V by 5 bases; bases with no gene match: 13. In germline, CDR1 is LNHDA, CDR2 SQIVND (reference sequence). The CDR3 sequence: CASSGPGQGRENYGYTF. The CDR3 DNA follows: TGTGCCAGTAGTGGCCCTGGACAGGGTAGAGAAAACTATGGCTACACCTTC.

This chain connects TRBV28 to TRBJ1-1, with D uncertain. The CDR3 extends over 15 amino acids. Germline loops: CDR1 MDHEN, CDR2 SYDVKM. V was cut by 2 bases and J by 0 bases, with 10 bases left in between. CDR3 nucleotides: TGTGCCAGCAGTTTAATTACTGGTCTGAACACTGAAGCTTTCTTT. Amino acids: CASSLITGLNTEAFF.

The CDR3 is CASSLVLYNEQFF. In DNA, the CDR3 is TGTGCCAGCAGCTTGGTCCTCTACAATGAGCAGTTCTTC. This chain connects TRBV5-6 to TRBJ2-1; no definite D call. Trimming removed 0 bases from V and 3 bases from J, with 4 bases in between. The CDR3 has 13 residues. Germline V gives CDR1 SGHDT, CDR2 YYEEEE.